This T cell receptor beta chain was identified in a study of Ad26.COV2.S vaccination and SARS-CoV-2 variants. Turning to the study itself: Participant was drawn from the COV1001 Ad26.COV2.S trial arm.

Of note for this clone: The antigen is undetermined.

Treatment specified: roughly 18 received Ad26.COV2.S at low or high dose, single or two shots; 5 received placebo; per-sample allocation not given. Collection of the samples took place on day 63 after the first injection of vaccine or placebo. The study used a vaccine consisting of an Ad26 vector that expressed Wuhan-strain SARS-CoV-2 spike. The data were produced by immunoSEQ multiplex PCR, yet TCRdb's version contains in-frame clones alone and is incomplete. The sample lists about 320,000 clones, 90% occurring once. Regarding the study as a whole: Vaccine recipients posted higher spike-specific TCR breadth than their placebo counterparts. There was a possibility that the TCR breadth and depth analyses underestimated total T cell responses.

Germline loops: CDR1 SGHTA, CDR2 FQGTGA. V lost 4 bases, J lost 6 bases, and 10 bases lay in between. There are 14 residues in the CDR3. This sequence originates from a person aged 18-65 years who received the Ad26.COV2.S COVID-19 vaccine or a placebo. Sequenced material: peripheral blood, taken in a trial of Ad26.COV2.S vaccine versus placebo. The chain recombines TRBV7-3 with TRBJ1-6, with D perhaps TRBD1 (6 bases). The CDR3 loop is CASSYRGGNSPLHF. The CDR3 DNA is TGTGCCAGCAGCTACCGAGGGGGTAATTCACCCCTCCACTTT. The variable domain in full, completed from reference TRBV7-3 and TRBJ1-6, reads GAGVSQTPSNKVTEKGKYVELRCDPISGHTALYWYRQSLGQGPEFLIYFQGTGAADDSGLPNDRFFAVRPEGSVSTLKIQRTERGDSAVYLCASSYRGGNSPLHFGNGTRLTVT.